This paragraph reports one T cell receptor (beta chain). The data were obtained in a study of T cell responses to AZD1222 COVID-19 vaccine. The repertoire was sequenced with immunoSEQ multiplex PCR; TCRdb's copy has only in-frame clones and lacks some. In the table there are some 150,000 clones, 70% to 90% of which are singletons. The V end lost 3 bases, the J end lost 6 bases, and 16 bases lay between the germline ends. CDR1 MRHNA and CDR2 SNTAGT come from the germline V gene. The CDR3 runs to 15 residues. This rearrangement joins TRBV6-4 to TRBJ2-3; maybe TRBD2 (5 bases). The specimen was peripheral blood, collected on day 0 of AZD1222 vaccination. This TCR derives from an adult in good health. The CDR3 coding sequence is TGTGCCAGCAGTGAAGGACGGGGTGGGATGGATACGCAGTATTTT. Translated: CASSEGRGGMDTQYF.